The 20 T cell receptor beta chains in this list originate from one sample, sequenced in a study of T cells in women clearing cervical HPV infection. Measured with immunoSEQ multiplex PCR; TCRdb has only the in-frame clones, and not every one. This table holds tens of thousands of clones. The sample comprised blood buffy coat. Receptor source: a woman aged 18 to 75 with a cervical HPV16 infection that either progressed to CIN3+ or cleared (not recorded which).

Concerning this clone: Read coverage stops 3 residues before the CDR3 terminus; the germline J gene supplies the remainder. This sequence joins TRBV11-2 and TRBJ2-5, with 9 bases fitting TRBD2. V lost 3 bases and J lost 5; bases outside the gene matches: 4. Germline CDR1 SGHAT, CDR2 FQNNGV. The CDR3 contains 14 residues. The CDR3 loop is CASSLAGGMETQYF. Incomplete CDR3 DNA: TGTGCCAGCAGCTTGGCGGGAGGGATGGAGACC.

With respect to this clone: The missing CDR3 end, 3 residues past where the read stops, is filled in from the germline J gene. The rearrangement joins TRBV7-2 to TRBJ2-7; 7 nucleotides align to TRBD1. V shed 4 bases and J 3 bases; nucleotides not matched to a gene: 3. The CDR3 has 13 amino acids. CDR1 and CDR2 from the germline V gene are SGHTA and FQGNSA. This CDR3 is CASSSGQDYEQYF. Partial CDR3 DNA: TGTGCCAGCAGCTCCGGACAGGACTACGAG.

In the case of this clone: The CDR3 end lies 3 residues beyond the end of the read and is filled in from the germline J gene. The chain has TRBV28 and TRBJ1-5; 8 positions match TRBD1. The length of the CDR3 is 14 residues. J gave up 7 bases and V 3 bases, and 5 bases lay outside the gene matches. CDR1 and CDR2 (germline): MDHEN, SYDVKM. The CDR3 bases that were read are TGTGCCAGCAGTTTCCGGACAGGGACACAGCCC. It yields the protein CASSFRTGTQP. The full CDR3 is CASSFRTGTQPQHF.

On this clone: The read ends 3 residues early relative to the CDR3; the germline J gene fills the gap. The chain combines TRBV5-8 with TRBJ1-5, with TRBD1 as a possible D gene (5 bases). The V end lost 2 bases, the J end lost 0 bases, and 9 bases lay between the germline ends. The germline gives CDR1 SGHTS, CDR2 YDEGEE. The CDR3 totals 15 residues. The CDR3 is CASSFGGISNQPQHF. Partial CDR3 DNA: TGTGCCAGCAGCTTTGGGGGGATTAGCAATCAGCCC.

The part of the CDR3 DNA that was read is TGTGCCAGCAGTTACTCGATGTGGGAGCAGGGAGTCGACGAG. Residues: CASSYSMWEQGVDE. The whole CDR3 protein is CASSYSMWEQGVDEQYF. This chain connects TRBV6-2 or TRBV6-3 to TRBJ2-7; the D gene could be TRBD1 or TRBD2 (5 bases each). The read ends 3 residues shy of where the CDR3 ends; the end is completed using the germline J gene. Germline V gene sequence: CDR1 MNHEY, CDR2 SVGEGT. CDR3 length: 17 residues. V dropped 0 bases and J dropped 5 bases, with 20 bases sitting between them.

Turning to this clone: The CDR3 end is not reached by the read, which stops 3 residues before it; the germline J gene fills it in. The chain is built from TRBV7-2 and TRBJ2-7; TRBD2 agrees at 7 bases. This CDR3 has 14 amino acids. The V and J ends lost 5 bases and 4 bases, in that order; junction bases with no gene match: 8. The germline CDR1 and CDR2 sequences are SGHTA and FQGNSA. The CDR3 protein is CASSPPGGSYEQYF. The sequenced part of the CDR3 DNA is TGTGCCAGCAGCCCGCCGGGCGGGAGTTACGAG. Full variable domain (outside the CDR3, taken from reference TRBV7-2 and TRBJ2-7): GAGVSQSPSNKVTEKGKDVELRCDPISGHTALYWYRQSLGQGLEFLIYFQGNSAPDKSGLPSDRFSAERTGGSVSTLTIQRTQQEDSAVYLCASSPPGGSYEQYFGPGTRLTVT.

To note about this clone: The CDR3 end falls 3 residues outside the read, so it is completed with the germline J gene. V and J are TRBV20-1 and TRBJ2-7; 13 bases are a match to TRBD2. The CDR3 is 15 residues long. Germline V CDR1 and CDR2: DFQATT, SNEGSKA (reference sequence). J was trimmed by 5 bases and V by 3 bases; bases with no gene match: 7. This CDR3 is CSARETSGRRDEQYF. Partial CDR3 DNA: TGCAGTGCTAGGGAGACTAGCGGGAGGAGGGACGAG.

Of note for this clone: The read ends 3 residues early relative to the CDR3; the germline J gene fills the gap. The chain couples TRBV10-3 to TRBJ2-7; 7 bases are shared with TRBD1. The germline V gene encodes CDR1 ENHRY and CDR2 SYGVKD. The CDR3 length is 13 residues. Trimming removed 2 bases from V and 3 bases from J; junction bases left unmatched: 1. Incomplete CDR3 DNA: TGTGCCATCAGTGAGGACAGGGACTACGAG. It is translated as CAISEDRDYE. The entire CDR3 reads CAISEDRDYEQYF.

A note on this clone: Read data end 3 residues before the CDR3 end; the end is taken from the germline J gene. The chain employs TRBV7-8 and TRBJ2-7, with a possible D match to TRBD2 (6 bases). This CDR3 spans 14 amino acids. Germline loops: CDR1 SGHVS, CDR2 FQNEAQ. Trimming took off 5 bases at V and 6 bases at J, with 17 bases between the two ends. CDR3 sequence reads: CASSPPPGGREQYF. CDR3 DNA, as far as it was read: TGTGCCAGCAGCCCTCCCCCAGGAGGGCGCGAG.

As concerns this clone: The DNA ends 3 residues before the CDR3 does, and the rest of the CDR3 is filled in from the germline J gene. The V and J genes are TRBV20-1 and TRBJ2-7; D may be TRBD2 (5 bases). CDR3 length: 11 residues. Looked up from germline, CDR1 is DFQATT and CDR2 is SNEGSKA (reference sequence). V was trimmed by 6 bases and J by 3 bases, leaving 9 bases between them. CDR3 residues: CSALGLYEQYF. The covered CDR3 bases are TGCAGTGCCCTAGGACTCTACGAG.

About this clone: Read coverage stops 3 residues before the CDR3 terminus; the germline J gene supplies the remainder. The V and J genes are TRBV11-2 and TRBJ2-7; D is uncertain. The CDR3 totals 14 residues. V lost 0 bases and J lost 1, with 7 bases in between. The germline CDR1 and CDR2 sequences are SGHAT and FQNNGV. CDR3 DNA, as far as it was read: TGTGCCAGCAGCTTAGAACCGGGTTCCTACGAG. Translated, it gives CASSLEPGSYE. The full-length CDR3 reads as CASSLEPGSYEQYF. The full variable domain, rest sourced from reference TRBV11-2 and TRBJ2-7, is EAGVAQSPRYKIIEKRQSVAFWCNPISGHATLYWYQQILGQGPKLLIQFQNNGVVDDSQLPKDRFSAERLKGVDSTLKIQPAKLEDSAVYLCASSLEPGSYEQYFGPGTRLTVT.

Points on this clone: The sequence runs out 3 residues before the end of the CDR3; the remainder is reconstructed from the germline J gene. The V gene is TRBV11-3, the J gene TRBJ2-5; 11 positions agree with TRBD1. Germline CDR1 and CDR2: SGHNT and YENEEA. This CDR3 is 13 amino acids long. The V and J ends lost 6 bases and 3 bases, in that order; junction bases with no gene match: 0. CDR3 region: CASRGQGEETQYF. The part of the CDR3 DNA that was read is TGTGCCAGCAGGGGACAGGGGGAAGAGACC.

With regard to this clone: The read gets to within 3 residues of the CDR3 end, and the germline J gene fills in the rest. Other DNA sequences in the sample encode the same CDR3. The gene calls are TRBV19 and TRBJ2-1, with TRBD2 identical over 10 bases. J lost 6 bases, V lost 6 bases, and 14 bases had no gene match. This CDR3 has 17 amino acids. From germline, CDR1 is LNHDA and CDR2 SQIVND (reference sequence). CDR3 in amino acids: CASRRTSGRAGGNEQFF. The CDR3 DNA, read in part, is TGTGCCAGTAGGAGGACCAGCGGGAGGGCCGGCGGCAATGAG.

CDR3 DNA (partial): TGCAGTGCTAGAGATTTGAGGGGGAGTGCAGATACG. Protein sequence: CSARDLRGSADT. From start to end, the CDR3 is CSARDLRGSADTQYF. The V call is TRBV20-1, the J call TRBJ2-3; TRBD1 is a possible D gene (6 bases). The read terminates 3 residues ahead of where the CDR3 ends, so the germline J gene completes it. The CDR3 is made up of 15 amino acids. V was clipped by 0 bases and J by 4 bases, with 14 bases between them. Germline V gene lookup returns CDR1 DFQATT and CDR2 SNEGSKA (reference sequence).

This CDR3 is CASSPRQRQNTEAFF. CDR3 DNA (partial): TGTGCCAGCTCACCACGGCAACGTCAGAACACTGAA. The chain uses TRBV18 and TRBJ1-1; D remains unclear. The CDR3 end lies 3 residues beyond the end of the read and is filled in from the germline J gene. V was trimmed by 1 base and J by 1 base, leaving 10 bases between them. Germline values: CDR1 KGHSH, CDR2 LQKENI. The CDR3 covers 15 residues.

As to this clone: The read ends 3 residues before the CDR3 terminus; that terminus is restored from the germline J gene. The chain recombines TRBV18 with TRBJ2-3, with 7 bases identical to TRBD2. Germline V gene sequence: CDR1 KGHSH, CDR2 LQKENI. The length of the CDR3 is 15 residues. Trimming cost V 1 base and J 0 bases; bases outside gene matches: 1. The CDR3 DNA, read in part, is TGTGCCAGCTCACCACTTAGCGGGAGCACAGATACG. Amino acid sequence: CASSPLSGSTDT. The CDR3 in full is CASSPLSGSTDTQYF.

As concerns this clone: The read terminates 3 residues ahead of where the CDR3 ends, so the germline J gene completes it. J is TRBJ1-1 and V is TRBV19, with D possibly matching TRBD1 (5 bases). This CDR3 is 13 amino acids long. V was pared by 3 bases and J by 1 base, with 6 bases between. CDR1 and CDR2 from the germline V gene are LNHDA and SQIVND (reference sequence). The CDR3 loop reads CASSIQGNTEAFF. The DNA read from the CDR3 is TGTGCCAGTAGTATCCAGGGGAACACTGAA. The full variable domain, in which reference TRBV19 and TRBJ1-1 provide the parts outside the CDR3, is DGGITQSPKYLFRKEGQNVTLSCEQNLNHDAMYWYRQDPGQGLRLIYYSQIVNDFQKGDIAEGYSVSREKKESFPLTVTSAQKNPTAFYLCASSIQGNTEAFFGQGTRLTVV.

Concerning this clone itself: The DNA ends 3 residues before the CDR3 does, and the rest of the CDR3 is filled in from the germline J gene. This chain connects TRBV5-6 to TRBJ1-1, with D perhaps TRBD1 (5 bases). The CDR3 totals 14 residues. V was shortened by 4 bases and J by 4 bases, with 14 bases between the two germline ends. Germline V lookup: CDR1 SGHDT, CDR2 YYEEEE. The CDR3 protein is CASSRNRIRTEAFF. The covered CDR3 bases are TGTGCCAGCAGCCGAAACAGGATACGCACTGAA. Complete variable domain (other parts from reference TRBV5-6 and TRBJ1-1): DAGVTQSPTHLIKTRGQQVTLRCSPKSGHDTVSWYQQALGQGPQFIFQYYEEEERQRGNFPDRFSGHQFPNYSSELNVNALLLGDSALYLCASSRNRIRTEAFFGQGTRLTVV.

CDR3 DNA (partial): TGTGCCAGTAGCGCCTCGGGACAGGGTGGCACCGGGGAG. This encodes CASSASGQGGTGE. The entire CDR3 protein reads CASSASGQGGTGELFF. The chain joins TRBV19 to TRBJ2-2, with 9 nucleotides matching TRBD1. The read ends 3 residues shy of where the CDR3 ends; the end is completed using the germline J gene. The CDR3 runs to 16 residues. V gave up 6 bases and J gave up 4 bases; unmatched junction bases: 9. Germline CDR1 LNHDA, CDR2 SQIVND (reference sequence).

In regard to this clone: Coverage ceases 3 residues before the CDR3 finishes, and the germline J gene fills in the end. The chain combines TRBV19 with TRBJ2-6; D perhaps matches TRBD2 (6 bases). V lost 9 bases and J lost 0, with 15 bases in between. Germline CDR1 is LNHDA and CDR2 is SQIVND (reference sequence). CDR3 length: 16 residues. The chain's CDR3 is CARNRGGFSGANVLTF. The CDR3 DNA, read in part, is TGTGCCAGGAATAGGGGAGGCTTCTCTGGGGCCAACGTC.